One sample yielded the 10 T cell receptor beta chains listed below, sequenced in a study of blood T cell repertoires in COVID-19. Only in-frame clones appear in the TCRdb table, and some are missing; sequencing was by immunoSEQ multiplex PCR. This table has 180,000 or so clones, 80% to 90% appearing once. Material: peripheral blood. These receptors were taken from a man aged 40-50 years with active or convalescent COVID-19.

This chain joins TRBV27 and TRBJ2-3, with D possibly being TRBD1 (5 bases). V shed 5 bases and J shed 3 bases, with 9 bases lying between them. CDR1 is MNHEY and CDR2 is SMNVEV in the germline V gene (reference sequence). The CDR3 loop spans 13 amino acids. CDR3 sequence: CASSKSGTDTQYF. The DNA for the CDR3 is TGTGCCAGCAGTAAATCAGGGACAGATACGCAGTATTTT.

The V call is TRBV5-1, the J call TRBJ2-7; a possible D gene is TRBD1 (6 bases). V lost 2 bases to trimming and J lost 0 bases, with 12 bases between them. The germline gives CDR1 SGHRS, CDR2 YFSETQ. This CDR3 is 15 amino acids long. CDR3 residues: CASSFAGGGSYEQYF. CDR3 sequence (DNA): TGCGCCAGCAGCTTCGCTGGGGGCGGCTCCTACGAGCAGTACTTC. The full variable domain, with the rest looked up from reference TRBV5-1 and TRBJ2-7, is KAGVTQTPRYLIKTRGQQVTLSCSPISGHRSVSWYQQTPGQGLQFLFEYFSETQRNKGNFPGRFSGRQFSNSRSEMNVSTLELGDSALYLCASSFAGGGSYEQYFGPGTRLTVT.

Turning to this clone: This same CDR3 is encoded by further DNA sequences in the sample. In DNA form, the CDR3 reads TGTGCCAGCAGCCCGGACAGGAACTATGGCTACACCTTC. Translating it yields CASSPDRNYGYTF. The chain recombines TRBV7-2 with TRBJ1-2; the match to TRBD1 covers 7 bases. Germline CDR1 SGHTA, CDR2 FQGNSA. This CDR3 has 13 residues. V was pared by 5 bases and J by 2 bases, with 2 bases of the junction left unmatched.

The V and J genes are TRBV7-8 and TRBJ2-7; D ambiguous. This CDR3 contains 14 residues. Trimming cost V 1 base and J 3 bases, with 10 bases left between them. Germline CDR1 SGHVS, CDR2 FQNEAQ. The CDR3 bases are TGTGCCAGCAGCTTAGAGCCGAGTCACTACGAGCAGTACTTC. Its protein product is CASSLEPSHYEQYF.

The chain is built from TRBV28 and TRBJ1-2; D remains unclear. CDR1 and CDR2 from the germline V gene are MDHEN and SYDVKM. V was trimmed by 6 bases and J by 5 bases, leaving 7 bases between them. This CDR3 region has 11 residues. The CDR3 spells CASSQRYGYTF. The DNA for the CDR3 is TGTGCCAGCAGCCAACGGTATGGCTACACCTTC.

This clone has a single count. The V call is TRBV12-3 or TRBV12-4, the J call TRBJ1-5, with D perhaps TRBD1 (6 bases). This CDR3 spans 13 amino acids. V lost 6 bases and J lost 4, with 10 bases in between. The CDR3 region has the DNA TGTGCCAGCAGCCGGACAGTTAATCAGCCCCAGCATTTT. Protein: CASSRTVNQPQHF.

CDR3 region: CASSHRRGTEAFF. Written as DNA, the CDR3 is TGCGCCAGCAGCCATCGCAGGGGTACTGAAGCTTTCTTT. This chain joins TRBV4-1 and TRBJ1-1; TRBD1 might be the D (6 bases). From germline, CDR1 is MGHRA and CDR2 YSYEKL. The CDR3 runs 13 residues. Trimming left V 3 bases short and J 5 bases short, with 10 bases between.

V gene TRBV19 combines with J gene TRBJ1-6; 8 nucleotides line up with TRBD1. The V gene's germline CDR1 is LNHDA and CDR2 SQIVND (reference sequence). This CDR3 comprises 16 residues. Germline trimming cut 4 bases from V and 9 bases from J; bases unmatched to any gene: 11. The CDR3 coding sequence is TGTGCCAGTAGTACGCAGACCACAGGGGGTGGTTCACCCCTCCACTTT. This gives the protein CASSTQTTGGGSPLHF.

The genes are TRBV18 and TRBJ1-2; 7 bases match TRBD1. The CDR3 spans 15 residues. In germline, CDR1 is KGHSH, CDR2 LQKENI. V was clipped by 3 bases and J by 4 bases; unmatched bases: 8. The CDR3 sequence: CASSPKGGQVYGYTF. The CDR3, as DNA: TGTGCCAGCTCACCCAAAGGGGGCCAGGTCTATGGCTACACCTTC.

The chain combines TRBV6-1 with TRBJ2-5, with a tentative D call TRBD1 (7 bases). This CDR3 is 19 amino acids long. The germline V gene encodes CDR1 MNHNS and CDR2 SASEGT. V was cut by 4 bases and J by 2 bases, with 26 bases left in between. CDR3 region: CASSARTGLLGGFQETQYF. The CDR3 nucleotides are TGTGCCAGCAGTGCCCGGACAGGACTCCTTGGAGGGTTTCAAGAGACCCAGTACTTC.